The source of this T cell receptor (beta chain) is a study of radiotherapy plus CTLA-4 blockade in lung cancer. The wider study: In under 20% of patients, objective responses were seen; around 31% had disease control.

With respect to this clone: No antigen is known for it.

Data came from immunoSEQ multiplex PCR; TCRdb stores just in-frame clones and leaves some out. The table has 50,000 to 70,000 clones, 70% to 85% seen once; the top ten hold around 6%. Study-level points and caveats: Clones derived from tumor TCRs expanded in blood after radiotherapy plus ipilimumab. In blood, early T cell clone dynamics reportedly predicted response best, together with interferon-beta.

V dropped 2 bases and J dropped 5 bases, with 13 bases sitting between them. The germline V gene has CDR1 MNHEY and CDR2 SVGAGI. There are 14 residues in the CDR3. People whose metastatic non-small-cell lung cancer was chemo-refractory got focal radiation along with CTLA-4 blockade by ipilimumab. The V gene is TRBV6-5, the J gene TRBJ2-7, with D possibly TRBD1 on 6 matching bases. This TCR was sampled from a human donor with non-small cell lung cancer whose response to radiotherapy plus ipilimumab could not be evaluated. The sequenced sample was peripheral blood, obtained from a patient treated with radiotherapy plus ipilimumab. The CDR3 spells CASSYRTGTHEQYF. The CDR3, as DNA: TGTGCCAGCAGTTACCGTACAGGGACCCACGAGCAGTACTTC.